Each of the 24 T cell receptor beta chains below was sequenced from the same sample in a study of blood T cell repertoires in COVID-19. The assay was immunoSEQ multiplex PCR, and TCRdb's table has in-frame clones only and misses some. Found here are approximately 240,000 clones, approximately 83% of them singletons; the top ten hold about 1.3%. Input material: peripheral blood. The receptors were sampled from a woman aged 25 to 45 with COVID-19, enrolled during active disease.

The chain employs TRBV7-2 and TRBJ1-3; no clear D. Germline lookup yields CDR1 SGHTA and CDR2 FQGNSA. Trimming removed 5 bases from V and 0 bases from J, with 8 bases in between. This CDR3 contains 14 residues. The CDR3 region is CASSQALSGNTIYF. The CDR3 bases are TGTGCCAGCAGCCAGGCACTCTCTGGAAACACCATATATTTT.

The V gene is TRBV9, the J gene TRBJ2-1; 12 nucleotides align to TRBD2. CDR3 size: 15 residues. The germline gives CDR1 SGDLS, CDR2 YYNGEE. Trimming at V came to 6 bases and at J to 2 bases, leaving 3 bases not matched to a gene. The CDR3 DNA reads as TGTGCCAGCACCAGACTAGCGGGAGCCTACAATGAGCAGTTCTTC. Its protein product is CASTRLAGAYNEQFF.

This clone has only a few counts. The chain is built from TRBV5-4 and TRBJ1-1; the D gene is possibly TRBD1 (6 bases). The V gene's germline CDR1 is SGHNT and CDR2 YYREEE (reference sequence). The CDR3 has 14 residues. The ends were cut back, 5 bases at V and 7 bases at J, with 18 bases in the middle. The CDR3 is CASSYPGTPGEAFF. The CDR3 coding sequence is TGTGCCAGCAGTTACCCCGGGACACCAGGTGAAGCTTTCTTT.

This chain connects TRBV5-5 to TRBJ1-2; the match to TRBD1 covers 11 bases. The CDR3 spans 14 residues. CDR1 and CDR2 from the germline V gene are SGHKS and YYEKEE (reference sequence). Trimming at V came to 4 bases and at J to 8 bases, leaving 7 bases not matched to a gene. Here the CDR3 DNA reads TGTGCCAGCAGCCCCCCGGGACAGGGGGAGGGCTACACCTTC. It translates to CASSPPGQGEGYTF. Together with reference TRBV5-5 and TRBJ1-2, the CDR3 gives the full variable domain: DAGVTQSPTHLIKTRGQQVTLRCSPISGHKSVSWYQQVLGQGPQFIFQYYEKEERGRGNFPDRFSARQFPNYSSELNVNALLLGDSALYLCASSPPGQGEGYTFGSGTRLTVV.

This clone appeared a few times. The rearrangement joins TRBV7-6 to TRBJ2-3, with D possibly TRBD2 on 6 matching bases. Trimming cost V 2 bases and J 2 bases, with 17 bases left between them. The CDR3 is 17 amino acids. Germline CDR1 SGHVS, CDR2 FNYEAQ. The CDR3 loop is CASSLSVAAGATDTQYF. CDR3 coding DNA: TGTGCCAGCAGCTTATCGGTGGCAGCGGGCGCCACAGATACGCAGTATTTT.

This clone was detected only once. The V call is TRBV27, the J call TRBJ1-6, with TRBD1 identical over 8 bases. Germline V gene lookup returns CDR1 MNHEY and CDR2 SMNVEV (reference sequence). There are 18 residues in the CDR3. Trimming removed 2 bases from V and 8 bases from J; junction bases left unmatched: 14. The CDR3 DNA follows: TGTGCCAGCAGTTTACGTGGCAGGGGGCACAATCAGTATTCACCCCTCCACTTT. This gives the protein CASSLRGRGHNQYSPLHF.

The rearrangement joins TRBV29-1 to TRBJ2-7, with 9 bases identical to TRBD1. Looked up from germline, CDR1 is SQVTM and CDR2 is ANQGSEA. V shed 1 base, J shed 2 bases, and the junction held 3 bases outside the gene matches. The CDR3 length is 14 residues. The CDR3, as DNA: TGCAGCGTTGAAGCGGGACAGGGTCCCTACGAGCAGTACTTC. As protein: CSVEAGQGPYEQYF.

V gene TRBV6-5 combines with J gene TRBJ1-1, with D hard to call. Germline V lookup: CDR1 MNHEY, CDR2 SVGAGI. Trimming cost V 10 bases and J 1 base, with 16 bases left between them. The CDR3 length is 14 residues. For the CDR3, the DNA is TGTGCCACCCGAGAGGGTGTGGGGAACACTGAAGCTTTCTTT. Its translation is CATREGVGNTEAFF.

The chain has TRBV30 and TRBJ1-5; the D is unclear. Trimming left V 2 bases short and J 4 bases short, with 24 bases between. Germline assignment: CDR1 GTSNPN and CDR2 SVGIG (reference sequence). There are 18 residues in the CDR3. In DNA form, the CDR3 reads TGTGCCTGGAGTCCCGAACGTTCCTCTTGGCGAGGGAATCAGCCCCAGCATTTT. Translation gives CAWSPERSSWRGNQPQHF.

The chain combines TRBV2 with TRBJ1-2, with TRBD1 identical over 10 bases. Germline-derived CDR1 and CDR2 are SNHLY and FYNNEI. Trimming at V came to 4 bases and at J to 13 bases, leaving 12 bases not matched to a gene. The CDR3 runs to 14 residues. DNA of the CDR3: TGTGCCAGCAGTGTTGGGACAGGGGACGAGGGGTGCACCTTC. Translation gives CASSVGTGDEGCTF.

The rearrangement joins TRBV18 to TRBJ1-5; 7 bases are a match to TRBD1. Trimming removed 3 bases from V and 0 bases from J; junction bases left unmatched: 5. The V gene's germline CDR1 is KGHSH and CDR2 LQKENI. The CDR3 loop spans 16 amino acids. CDR3 coding DNA: TGTGCCAGCTCACCCGGGACAGTCGATAGCAATCAGCCCCAGCATTTT. Its protein is CASSPGTVDSNQPQHF.

V and J are TRBV21-1 and TRBJ2-7; whether TRBD1, the table's D call, matches the DNA was not checked. TRBV21-1 is reported as a pseudogene. This CDR3 has 17 residues. Here the CDR3 DNA reads TGTGCCAGCAGCAAAGATTCCCTCCCGGGACAGATACACGAGCAGTACTTC. This gives the protein CASSKDSLPGQIHEQYF.

This chain links TRBV3-1 (or the pseudogene TRBV3-2) with TRBJ2-7; D possibly corresponds to TRBD2 (5 bases). The CDR3 totals 14 residues. Trimming shortened V by 4 bases and J by 4 bases, and 14 bases separated the two germline ends. The germline CDR1 and CDR2 sequences are LGHDT and YNNKEL (reference sequence). The CDR3 bases are TGTGCCAGCAGCCCGACCTCGAGGGAGTACGAGCAGTACTTC. It yields the protein CASSPTSREYEQYF.

The chain links TRBV5-1 to TRBJ2-3; possible D gene TRBD2, 5 bases. With 0 bases removed from V and 0 bases from J, the gap between germline ends came to 8 bases. The CDR3 contains 15 residues. Germline V gives CDR1 SGHRS, CDR2 YFSETQ. In nucleotides, the CDR3 is TGCGCCAGCAGCTTGGCCCGGGGTAGCACAGATACGCAGTATTTT. Its protein is CASSLARGSTDTQYF.

The CDR3 sequence: CASTSLGLASNNEQFF. In nucleotides, the CDR3 is TGTGCCAGCACCTCCCTCGGTCTAGCGTCTAACAATGAGCAGTTCTTC. The chain recombines TRBV27 with TRBJ2-1, with a weak D call TRBD2 (6 bases). Germline loops: CDR1 MNHEY, CDR2 SMNVEV (reference sequence). This CDR3 is built from 16 residues. The V and J ends lost 7 bases and 5 bases respectively, with 21 bases between them.

The count of this clone is one. The CDR3 reads CAWSVVGGTDTQYF. Here the CDR3 DNA reads TGTGCCTGGAGTGTAGTCGGGGGCACAGATACGCAGTATTTT. The rearrangement links TRBV30 to TRBJ2-3; possibly TRBD2 for D (5 bases). Germline-derived CDR1 and CDR2 are GTSNPN and SVGIG (reference sequence). Trimming left V 0 bases short and J 1 base short, with 8 bases between. The CDR3 is 14 residues long.

The V and J genes are TRBV9 and TRBJ1-1; 7 nucleotides match TRBD1. This CDR3 is 14 amino acids long. Germline CDR1 reads SGDLS; CDR2 reads YYNGEE. V was pared by 4 bases and J by 4 bases, with 7 bases of the junction left unmatched. CDR3 region: CASSPTGQLTEAFF. CDR3 DNA sequence: TGTGCCAGCAGCCCCACGGGACAGCTCACTGAAGCTTTCTTT.

The genes are TRBV9 and TRBJ2-3; 8 bases map to TRBD1. Germline CDR1 and CDR2: SGDLS and YYNGEE. This CDR3 is 14 amino acids long. The J segment lost 3 bases and the V segment lost 4 bases, leaving 4 bases of the junction unmatched. CDR3 loop: CASSPQGATDTQYF. CDR3 nucleotide sequence: TGTGCCAGCAGCCCCCAGGGGGCTACAGATACGCAGTATTTT. Full variable domain (remainder filled in from reference TRBV9 and TRBJ2-3): DSGVTQTPKHLITATGQRVTLRCSPRSGDLSVYWYQQSLDQGLQFLIQYYNGEERAKGNILERFSAQQFPDLHSELNLSSLELGDSALYFCASSPQGATDTQYFGPGTRLTVL.

The chain has TRBV5-1 and TRBJ2-7; D is unresolved. V shed 0 bases and J shed 5 bases, with 9 bases lying between them. This CDR3 has 13 amino acids. Germline V CDR1 and CDR2: SGHRS, YFSETQ. CDR3 sequence: CASSLASYDEQYF. In DNA, the CDR3 is TGCGCCAGCAGCTTGGCTAGTTATGACGAGCAGTACTTC.

The J gene is TRBJ1-2, the V gene TRBV2; 7 bases match TRBD1. The ends lost 7 bases at V and 6 bases at J; junction bases unmatched: 8. The CDR3 spans 13 residues. Germline V gene lookup returns CDR1 SNHLY and CDR2 FYNNEI. The CDR3 reads CASTSGTANGYTF. The CDR3 DNA sequence: TGTGCCAGCACCTCAGGGACAGCTAATGGCTACACCTTC.

This chain joins TRBV27 and TRBJ2-7, with 8 bases identical to TRBD2. The CDR3 loop spans 15 amino acids. Germline CDR1 reads MNHEY; CDR2 reads SMNVEV (reference sequence). The trim removed 7 bases at V and 3 bases at J, leaving 11 bases unmatched. The CDR3 nucleotides read TGTGCCAGCATCCCGGCGGGGGGCCCTTACTACGAGCAGTACTTC. Translation gives CASIPAGGPYYEQYF.

V is TRBV15 and J is TRBJ1-5; D is possibly TRBD1 (5 bases). The V and J ends lost 4 bases and 6 bases respectively, with 16 bases between them. Germline loops: CDR1 LNHNV, CDR2 YYDKDF (reference sequence). CDR3 length equals 15 residues. Here the CDR3 DNA reads TGTGCCACCAGCACCCTATCAGGGCCCGGTCAGCCCCAGCATTTT. Protein sequence: CATSTLSGPGQPQHF.

The chain couples TRBV29-1 to TRBJ1-3, with D perhaps TRBD1 (6 bases). Trimming left V 4 bases short and J 2 bases short, with 9 bases between. The length of the CDR3 is 13 residues. Germline V CDR1 and CDR2: SQVTM, ANQGSEA. The CDR3 DNA sequence: TGCAGCGTTGTGGACAGCCCTGGAAACACCATATATTTT. It yields the protein CSVVDSPGNTIYF.

V usage is TRBV3-1 (or the pseudogene TRBV3-2) and J usage is TRBJ1-1, with D tentatively TRBD1 (5 bases). The length of the CDR3 is 14 residues. From germline, CDR1 is LGHDT and CDR2 YNNKEL (reference sequence). V dropped 7 bases and J dropped 4 bases, with 16 bases sitting between them. In DNA form, the CDR3 reads TGTGCCAGCACCGGCGGGGGGGGGATCACTGAAGCTTTCTTT. This codes for CASTGGGGITEAFF.